A single sample is the source of the 6 T cell receptor beta chains below, sequenced in a study of blood T cell repertoires in COVID-19. The method was immunoSEQ multiplex PCR; TCRdb's version includes in-frame clones alone and lacks a portion of them. The sample lists 350,000 to 450,000 clones, 86% occurring once. Sequenced: peripheral blood. Source of these receptors: a woman aged 60-70 years with COVID-19, enrolled during active disease.

The chain is built from TRBV10-2 and TRBJ1-1; no clear D. The CDR3 contains 12 residues. Germline V gene data show CDR1 as WSHSY and CDR2 as SAAADI. Trimming stripped 2 bases from V and 4 bases from J, with 5 bases between. The CDR3 sequence is CASSEISTEAFF. The CDR3 DNA reads TGCGCCAGCAGTGAGATTAGCACTGAAGCTTTCTTT.

The chain is built from TRBV13 and TRBJ2-5; TRBD1 aligns across 8 bases. The CDR3 has 14 amino acids. CDR1 PRHDT and CDR2 FYEKMQ come from the germline V gene (reference sequence). V lost 2 bases, J lost 4 bases, and 3 bases stayed unmatched. CDR3 sequence (DNA): TGTGCCAGCAGCTTAAGGACAGGGAGAGAGACCCAGTACTTC. Translating gives CASSLRTGRETQYF.

The gene calls are TRBV7-9 and TRBJ2-7, with 8 bases lining up with TRBD1. CDR1 and CDR2 from the germline V gene are SEHNR and FQNEAQ (reference sequence). With V trimmed by 1 base and J by 3 bases, 5 bases remained unmatched. The CDR3 has 15 residues. For the CDR3, the DNA is TGTGCCAGCAGCTTAGGGGACAGGAGGGACTACGAGCAGTACTTC. This gives the protein CASSLGDRRDYEQYF.

This chain joins TRBV6-5 and TRBJ1-1, with a possible D match to TRBD1 (6 bases). There are 14 residues in the CDR3. Per the germline V gene, CDR1 is MNHEY and CDR2 is SVGAGI. V gave up 6 bases and J gave up 2 bases, with 13 bases separating them. CDR3 region: CASSWTETNTEAFF. CDR3 sequence (DNA): TGTGCCAGCAGCTGGACAGAGACCAACACTGAAGCTTTCTTT.

This clone occurred once. V usage is TRBV27 and J usage is TRBJ2-7, with 9 bases identical to TRBD1. CDR3 size: 15 residues. Germline values: CDR1 MNHEY, CDR2 SMNVEV (reference sequence). J lost 3 bases, V lost 6 bases, and 9 bases had no gene match. In nucleotides, the CDR3 is TGTGCCAGCAGCCAATCGGGACAGGGACTCTACGAGCAGTACTTC. Protein sequence: CASSQSGQGLYEQYF.

The chain uses TRBV7-8 and TRBJ2-7; TRBD1 aligns across 12 bases. Germline values: CDR1 SGHVS, CDR2 FQNEAQ. The CDR3 has 17 residues. Unmatched junction bases numbered 6, after V lost 1 base and J lost 2 bases. The CDR3 DNA is TGTGCCAGCAGCTTAGACTTCGGGACAGGGGGCCCCTACGAGCAGTACTTC. Amino acids: CASSLDFGTGGPYEQYF. Drawing the rest from reference TRBV7-8 and TRBJ2-7, the complete variable domain is GAGVSQSPRYKVAKRGQDVALRCDPISGHVSLFWYQQALGQGPEFLTYFQNEAQLDKSGLPSDRFFAERPEGSVSTLKIQRTQQEDSAVYLCASSLDFGTGGPYEQYFGPGTRLTVT.